These 28 T cell receptor beta chains came from one sample sequenced in a study of regulatory T cells in long-lasting Graves disease. Documented time point: newly diagnosed GD, antithyroid drugs for less than 3 months. Construction of the TCR library relied on RNA isolated from PBMCs. iRepertoire HTBI primers and Arm-PCR of CDR3 regions built TCR beta libraries. MiXCR was run by TCRdb on the multiplex PCR reads, yielding one entry per CDR3 protein. The sample carries around 500,000 distinct CDR3 sequences, about 11% recorded once. These same records also appear under a second study, on T cells in Graves' hyperthyroidism and ophthalmopathy.

The material sequenced was peripheral blood mononuclear cells (PBMCs), taken at new diagnosis, from a patient treated with antithyroid drugs. The receptors shown here come from a woman in her 30s with Graves disease.

This clonotype was seen ten or more times. V usage is TRBV30 and J usage is TRBJ2-2; D is unresolved. Trimming cost V 0 bases and J 5 bases, with 10 bases left between them. The CDR3 loop spans 14 amino acids. Germline V CDR1 and CDR2: GTSNPN, SVGIG (reference sequence). The DNA of the CDR3 is TGTGCCTGGAGTGTGAACTACCTGACCGGGGAGCTGTTTTTT. This encodes CAWSVNYLTGELFF.

This clonotype has more than one count but fewer than ten. V gene TRBV5-6 combines with J gene TRBJ2-5; possibly TRBD1 or TRBD2 for D (5 bases each). The V and J ends lost 4 bases and 4 bases respectively, with 17 bases between them. This CDR3 is 15 amino acids long. Germline CDR1 and CDR2: SGHDT and YYEEEE. The CDR3 coding sequence is TGTGCCAGCAGCGGGATCCGGGGCGGCGGAGAGACCCAGTACTTC. It codes for CASSGIRGGGETQYF.

The CDR3 loop is CATSDPSGAYNEQFF. The CDR3 DNA reads as TGTGCCACCAGTGATCCTAGCGGTGCTTACAATGAGCAGTTCTTC. The chain combines TRBV24-1 with TRBJ2-1; TRBD2 aligns across 7 bases. The CDR3 covers 15 residues. J gave up 4 bases and V 3 bases, and 5 bases lay outside the gene matches. Per the germline V gene, CDR1 is KGHDR and CDR2 is SFDVKD.

This clonotype was found many times. The chain carries TRBV2 and TRBJ2-5; unclear D gene. The CDR3 runs to 12 residues. CDR1 and CDR2 from the germline V gene are SNHLY and FYNNEI. The V end lost 1 base, the J end lost 5 bases, and 5 bases lay between the germline ends. CDR3 sequence (DNA): TGTGCCAGCAGTGAAGTAGGCGAGACCCAGTACTTC. Translation: CASSEVGETQYF. The full variable domain, completed using reference TRBV2 and TRBJ2-5, is EPEVTQTPSHQVTQMGQEVILRCVPISNHLYFYWYRQILGQKVEFLVSFYNNEISEKSEIFDDQFSVERPDGSNFTLKIRSTKLEDSAMYFCASSEVGETQYFGPGTRLLVL.

This clonotype was counted at least ten times. The rearrangement joins TRBV7-2 to TRBJ1-2; D is undetermined. Germline loops: CDR1 SGHTA, CDR2 FQGNSA. V dropped 1 base and J dropped 8 bases, with 11 bases sitting between them. This CDR3 contains 13 residues. In DNA form, the CDR3 reads TGTGCCAGCAGCTTAGTCGACGCTGCCGGCTACACCTTC. The encoded protein is CASSLVDAAGYTF. Combining the CDR3 with reference TRBV7-2 and TRBJ1-2 gives the whole variable domain GAGVSQSPSNKVTEKGKDVELRCDPISGHTALYWYRQSLGQGLEFLIYFQGNSAPDKSGLPSDRFSAERTGGSVSTLTIQRTQQEDSAVYLCASSLVDAAGYTFGSGTRLTVV.

This clonotype has more than one count but fewer than ten. The CDR3 here is CASSRLAGRNTGELFF. In nucleotides, the CDR3 is TGTGCCAGCAGCAGATTAGCGGGCCGTAACACCGGGGAGCTGTTTTTT. V usage is TRBV5-4 and J usage is TRBJ2-2; 7 nucleotides match TRBD2. This CDR3 has 16 residues. With 4 bases clipped from V and 2 bases from J, the junction kept 8 bases outside the gene matches. Germline V gene data show CDR1 as SGHNT and CDR2 as YYREEE (reference sequence).

This clonotype was detected a few times. J is TRBJ1-2 and V is TRBV6-6; D unclear. The V end lost 0 bases, the J end lost 2 bases, and 7 bases lay between the germline ends. This CDR3 comprises 14 residues. Germline V gene lookup returns CDR1 MNHNY and CDR2 SVGAGI (reference sequence). The CDR3 protein is CASSYSEVNYGYTF. The CDR3 region has the DNA TGTGCCAGCAGTTACTCTGAGGTGAACTATGGCTACACCTTC.

This clonotype was found many times. V usage is TRBV29-1 and J usage is TRBJ2-1; TRBD2 matches at 13 bases. Germline CDR1 is SQVTM and CDR2 is ANQGSEA. V trimming: 4 bases; J trimming: 7 bases; junction bases outside the gene matches: 7. This CDR3 is built from 15 residues. CDR3 protein: CSVGILAGGGNEQFF. In nucleotides, the CDR3 is TGCAGCGTTGGGATACTAGCGGGAGGGGGGAATGAGCAGTTCTTC.

This clonotype has at least ten counts. The chain carries TRBV11-3 and TRBJ2-1; 11 bases line up with TRBD2. The end of the DNA aligns better with TRBJ2-5, so the J call may be wrong. Per the germline V gene, CDR1 is SGHNT and CDR2 is YENEEA. CDR3 length equals 17 residues. The CDR3 loop is CASSSTLAGGPMETQYF. The CDR3 nucleotides are TGTGCCAGCAGCTCAACCTTAGCGGGAGGGCCGATGGAGACCCAGTACTTC.

Regarding this clonotype: A much larger clone lies a single base off, so this may be a read error. This chain uses TRBV7-9 with TRBJ1-1, with no clear D. The V gene's germline CDR1 is SEHNR and CDR2 FQNEAQ (reference sequence). This CDR3 has 16 residues. The CDR3 loop is CASSQLGNPTFTGAFF. CDR3 nucleotides: TGTGCCAGCAGCCAGCTCGGAAACCCTACCTTCACTGGAGCTTTCTTT.

This clonotype was observed at least ten times. J is TRBJ2-3 and V is TRBV6-1; 11 bases match TRBD2. This CDR3 is built from 17 residues. Looked up from germline, CDR1 is MNHNS and CDR2 is SASEGT. The junction had 12 bases not matched to a gene; V was cut back by 4 bases and J by 6 bases. This CDR3 is CASSAQRTSGSRDTQYF. The CDR3 region has the DNA TGTGCCAGCAGTGCCCAACGCACTAGCGGGAGTAGGGATACGCAGTATTTT.

Ten or more counts support this clonotype. This chain uses TRBV4-1 with TRBJ2-7; 8 nucleotides align to TRBD1. The CDR3 is made up of 15 amino acids. The germline V gene has CDR1 MGHRA and CDR2 YSYEKL. With 1 base clipped from V and 2 bases from J, the junction kept 4 bases outside the gene matches. CDR3 amino acids: CASSQVLGQAYEQYF. The CDR3 region has the DNA TGCGCCAGCAGCCAAGTACTGGGACAGGCCTACGAGCAGTACTTC.

This clonotype was detected many times. A junction boundary mismatches the germline segment, possibly from a read error. The rearrangement uses TRBV28 and TRBJ1-6; D not certain. The CDR3 runs to 15 residues. In germline, CDR1 is MDHEN, CDR2 SYDVKM. CDR3 sequence: CASSLWTGENSPLHF. Here the CDR3 DNA reads TGTGCCAGCAGTCTATGGACGGGAGAAAATTCACCCCTCCACTTT.

This clonotype was counted at least ten times. The V and J genes are TRBV6-5 and TRBJ1-2; D ambiguous. The CDR3 has 13 amino acids. V gave up 11 bases and J gave up 0 bases, with 13 bases separating them. CDR1 and CDR2 (germline): MNHEY, SVGAGI. The CDR3: CAGRVSANYGYTF. As DNA, the CDR3 is TGTGCCGGAAGGGTGTCCGCTAACTATGGCTACACCTTC.

J is TRBJ2-1 and V is TRBV29-1; TRBD2 agrees at 9 bases. Germline assignment: CDR1 SQVTM and CDR2 ANQGSEA. CDR3 length: 12 amino acids. With V trimmed by 6 bases and J by 10 bases, 7 bases remained unmatched. Here the CDR3 reads CSVGRREGEQFF. DNA for the CDR3: TGCAGCGTGGGTCGGCGGGAGGGCGAGCAGTTCTTC.

The table lists this clonotype with many counts. The rearrangement links TRBV6-1 to TRBJ1-2; 7 positions match TRBD1. Germline V gene data show CDR1 as MNHNS and CDR2 as SASEGT. J was trimmed by 4 bases and V by 11 bases; bases with no gene match: 7. The CDR3 is 12 residues long. The CDR3 nucleotides read TGTGCCGCCCGACAGGGACCCTATGGCTACACCTTC. Its protein is CAARQGPYGYTF.

V is TRBV6-2 or TRBV6-3 and J is TRBJ1-2; 9 nucleotides agree with TRBD1. Losses at the gene ends were 6 bases for V and 4 bases for J; bases not matched to a gene: 9. The CDR3 extends over 15 amino acids. CDR1 and CDR2 (germline): MNHEY, SVGEGT. DNA for the CDR3: TGTGCCAGCAGGCCGGGACAGGGCACCAGCTATGGCTACACCTTC. Amino acids: CASRPGQGTSYGYTF.

This clonotype showed up just a few times. The chain recombines TRBV11-3 with TRBJ2-3; D gene uncertain. This CDR3 comprises 15 residues. The germline V and J ends were trimmed by 0 bases and 1 base, with 8 bases remaining between them. The germline V gene has CDR1 SGHNT and CDR2 YENEEA. CDR3 sequence: CASSLEFEGTDTQYF. The CDR3 DNA reads as TGTGCCAGCAGCTTAGAATTCGAGGGCACAGATACGCAGTATTTT.

This clonotype was detected ten times or more. The CDR3 DNA sequence: TGCGCCAGCCGGGACAGTGAGTCCTACGAGCAGTACTTC. This translates into CASRDSESYEQYF. V and J are TRBV10-2 and TRBJ2-7, with 7 bases aligning to TRBD1. J gave up 1 base and V 8 bases, and 5 bases lay outside the gene matches. This CDR3 contains 13 residues. The V gene's germline CDR1 is WSHSY and CDR2 SAAADI.

The genes are TRBV6-1 and TRBJ2-7; D may correspond to TRBD1 or TRBD2 (5 bases each). Between the trimmed V and J ends, which lost 6 bases and 1 base, there was a span of 16 bases. Germline V gene sequence: CDR1 MNHNS, CDR2 SASEGT. The CDR3 totals 15 residues. This CDR3 reads CASRAPGRGSYEQYF. As DNA, the CDR3 is TGTGCCAGCAGGGCACCGGGACGGGGATCCTACGAGCAGTACTTC.

The rearrangement joins TRBV7-2 to TRBJ2-7; D gene unclear. Germline V gene data show CDR1 as SGHTA and CDR2 as FQGNSA. The CDR3 has 13 residues. The V end lost 4 bases, the J end lost 3 bases, and 10 bases lay between the germline ends. The DNA of the CDR3 is TGTGCCAGCAGCTCGTTAGTTTACTACGAGCAGTACTTC. Amino acid sequence: CASSSLVYYEQYF.

The genes are TRBV6-5 and TRBJ1-6; D gene unclear. Trimming left V 4 bases short and J 10 bases short, with 23 bases between. CDR1 is MNHEY and CDR2 is SVGAGI in the germline V gene. The CDR3 totals 17 residues. CDR3 loop: CASSLVVDSRMRSPLHF. CDR3 coding DNA: TGTGCCAGCAGTTTGGTGGTAGACTCACGGATGAGGTCACCCCTCCACTTT.

This clonotype was detected many times. The chain has TRBV18 and TRBJ2-1, with D perhaps TRBD1 or TRBD2 (5 bases each). V was cut by 6 bases and J by 6 bases, with 9 bases left in between. Germline CDR1 is KGHSH and CDR2 is LQKENI. This CDR3 spans 12 amino acids. This CDR3 is CASSGVVNEQFF. The CDR3 DNA follows: TGTGCCAGCTCGGGGGTCGTCAATGAGCAGTTCTTC. Looking up the rest from reference TRBV18 and TRBJ2-1 gives the full variable domain: NAGVMQNPRHLVRRRGQEARLRCSPMKGHSHVYWYRQLPEEGLKFMVYLQKENIIDESGMPKERFSAEFPKEGPSILRIQQVVRGDSAAYFCASSGVVNEQFFGPGTRLTVL.

With respect to this clonotype: A much more abundant neighbour one base away suggests this may be a read error. It is likely a read error, because the conserved phenylalanine at the end of the CDR3 is missing. The genes are TRBV29-1 and TRBJ2-1; 9 bases agree with TRBD2. Germline CDR1 SQVTM, CDR2 ANQGSEA. The V and J ends lost 3 bases and 3 bases, in that order; junction bases with no gene match: 6. CDR3 length: 15 residues. The DNA of the CDR3 is TGCAGCGTTGATGGTCTAGCGGGACGCTACAATGAGCAGTTCTCC. This gives the protein CSVDGLAGRYNEQFS.

This clonotype occurred many times. CDR3 protein: CASSMTGTGSSPLHF. CDR3 in DNA: TGTGCCAGTAGTATGACCGGGACAGGGAGTTCACCCCTCCACTTT. The chain combines TRBV19 with TRBJ1-6; 9 bases agree with TRBD1. The CDR3 sequence is 15 residues long. Germline trimming cut 3 bases from V and 9 bases from J; bases unmatched to any gene: 6. Germline CDR1 and CDR2: LNHDA and SQIVND (reference sequence).

This clonotype was observed many times. This chain joins TRBV2 and TRBJ1-1; no clear D. The V end was cut by 7 bases, the J end by 4 bases, with 7 bases between. The CDR3 totals 11 residues. CDR1 and CDR2 from the germline V gene are SNHLY and FYNNEI. The CDR3 region is CASKWSTEAFF. CDR3 in DNA: TGTGCCAGCAAGTGGAGCACTGAAGCTTTCTTT.

This clonotype was counted only a few times. The chain couples TRBV7-2 to TRBJ2-7; D not resolved. In germline, CDR1 is SGHTA, CDR2 FQGNSA. The ends were cut back, 5 bases at V and 1 base at J, with 15 bases in the middle. The CDR3 totals 15 residues. Here the CDR3 reads CASSRTRTMSYEQYF. CDR3 nucleotides: TGTGCCAGCAGCCGGACCAGAACGATGTCCTACGAGCAGTACTTC.

This clonotype has ten or more counts. The rearrangement links TRBV29-1 to TRBJ1-1; D ambiguous. With 2 bases removed from V and 0 bases from J, the gap between germline ends came to 7 bases. The CDR3 sequence is 13 residues long. The germline CDR1 and CDR2 sequences are SQVTM and ANQGSEA. CDR3 sequence (DNA): TGCAGCGTTGAATCCGGAATGAACACTGAAGCTTTCTTT. Translation: CSVESGMNTEAFF. Based on the CDR3 plus reference TRBV29-1 and TRBJ1-1, the full variable domain is SAVISQKPSRDICQRGTSLTIQCQVDSQVTMMFWYRQQPGQSLTLIATANQGSEATYESGFVIDKFPISRPNLTFSTLTVSNMSPEDSSIYLCSVESGMNTEAFFGQGTRLTVV.